Listed here are 2 T cell receptor beta chains from one sample, sequenced in a study of shared clonotypes between healthy human individuals. TCRdb's copy holds only in-frame clones and misses some; the assay was immunoSEQ multiplex PCR. The table has roughly 2.5 million clones, more than 80% seen once. The specimen sequenced was naive CD4+ T cells sorted from blood. As for subset: CD45RA+ positively selected. These receptors came from a man between 18 and 35 years old in good health.

The CDR3 is CASSSIQGVLNTEAFF. The CDR3 DNA is TGTGCCAGCAGTTCAATACAGGGAGTCCTGAACACTGAAGCTTTCTTT. The chain couples TRBV7-8 to TRBJ1-1; TRBD1 might be the D (6 bases). The CDR3 is 16 residues long. The germline V gene encodes CDR1 SGHVS and CDR2 FQNEAQ. V was trimmed by 6 bases and J by 0 bases, leaving 17 bases between them.

This clone was picked up one time. The chain recombines TRBV6-5 with TRBJ2-5, with no clear D. The CDR3 runs 14 residues. Germline V CDR1 and CDR2: MNHEY, SVGAGI. Trimming shortened V by 2 bases and J by 2 bases, and 9 bases separated the two germline ends. CDR3 protein: CASSYTTPQETQYF. Written as DNA, the CDR3 is TGTGCCAGCAGTTACACCACCCCACAAGAGACCCAGTACTTC.